Listed below are T cell receptor beta chains from one sample, sequenced in a study of T-cell memory formation after mild COVID-19. TCRdb reprocessed the 5' RACE reads with MiXCR, giving one entry per CDR3 protein. The repertoire holds around 400,000 distinct CDR3 sequences, with approximately 24% as singletons. Sequenced input: PBMCs or a T cell subset sorted from them (not recorded which). These receptors all come from an adult woman who had mild COVID-19 (a few samples of this study predate the infection). Cell type and time point are not known. CDR3s include the opening cysteine and the closing phenylalanine or tryptophan. The D gene is left open where the match is weak. The listing skips clone size in some rows; elsewhere it reads once, few, many or a size class.

j_gene,d_gene,abundance,v_gene,CDR3aa,CDR3nt
TRBJ2-1,-,few,TRBV4-2,CASSQVSRGDEQFF,TGTGCCAGCAGCCAAGTCAGTAGGGGCGATGAGCAGTTCTTC
TRBJ1-3,TRBD1,few,TRBV12-3/TRBV12-4,CASSSRDSGNTIYF,TGTGCCAGCAGTTCTCGGGACAGTGGAAACACCATATATTTT
TRBJ1-4,-,-,TRBV27,CASSLDQSREKLFF,TGTGCCAGCAGTTTAGATCAGAGTCGCGAAAAACTGTTTTTT
TRBJ2-7,TRBD1,few,TRBV29-1,CSVGGTGGYEQYF,TGCAGCGTTGGAGGGACAGGGGGCTACGAGCAGTACTTC
TRBJ2-1,-,-,TRBV10-3,CAISAQSSYNEQFF,TGTGCCATCAGTGCTCAGAGCTCCTACAATGAGCAGTTCTTC
TRBJ1-2,-,-,TRBV11-2,CASSSHRVKPAASNYGYTF,TGTGCCAGCAGCTCGCACAGGGTAAAGCCCGCCGCCTCCAACTATGGCTACACCTTC
TRBJ2-7,-,few,TRBV29-1,CSATGNSYEQYF,TGCAGCGCGACAGGCAACTCCTACGAGCAGTACTTC
TRBJ2-6,-,few,TRBV12-3/TRBV12-4,CASSPWGSGANVLTF,TGTGCCAGCAGTCCTTGGGGCTCTGGGGCCAACGTCCTGACTTTC
TRBJ2-3,TRBD2,few,TRBV7-3,CASSLTGTSLRDTQYF,TGTGCCAGCAGCTTAACCGGGACTAGCCTTCGAGATACGCAGTATTTT
TRBJ1-2,-,-,TRBV7-2,CASSFKAGDGYTF,TGTGCCAGCAGCTTCAAGGCAGGTGATGGCTACACCTTC
TRBJ1-5,-,-,TRBV15,CATSRARGINQPQHF,TGTGCCACCAGCAGAGCGCGGGGTATCAATCAGCCCCAGCATTTT